This entry lists 4 T cell receptor beta chains sequenced from one sample in a study of response to subunit inactivated influenza vaccine (dated by TCRdb to the late 2010s). Library construction relied on RT-PCR. Sequencing was carried out with an Illumina HiSeq 2500. TCRdb redid the processing of the public reads, applying fastp at Q25 and MiXCR, and retained in-frame beta chains. Each CDR3 protein appears once, grouped with its most common genes and DNA. The sample contains roughly 650,000 distinct CDR3 sequences, around 15% of them found a single time. The ten biggest clones cover roughly 7.2% of the sample. The sample in question was PBMCs from blood, obtained roughly 2 weeks before vaccination. These receptors were taken from a man in his fifties or sixties who received an inactivated influenza vaccine. Donor details come from another sample of the same person, matched by shared clones.

The J gene is TRBJ2-3, the V gene TRBV6-1; 13 bases align to TRBD2. Trimming at V came to 6 bases and at J to 2 bases, leaving 8 bases not matched to a gene. CDR1 is MNHNS and CDR2 is SASEGT in the germline V gene. This CDR3 has 17 residues. The CDR3 region has the DNA TGTGCCAGCAGCCAAGGGACTAGCGGGGCGCTCACAGATACGCAGTATTTT. It translates to CASSQGTSGALTDTQYF.

The chain has TRBV12-3 or TRBV12-4 and TRBJ2-2; possibly TRBD1 for D (6 bases). The V end was cut by 6 bases, the J end by 5 bases, with 13 bases between. This CDR3 region has 14 residues. CDR3 region: CASRLNRETGELFF. The DNA of the CDR3 is TGTGCCAGCAGACTAAACAGGGAAACCGGGGAGCTGTTTTTT.

The chain is built from TRBV12-3 or TRBV12-4 and TRBJ2-3; D not resolved. Deletions cut 4 bases from V and 10 bases from J, with 18 bases between. This CDR3 is 14 amino acids long. CDR3 sequence: CASSSLGSEVAQYF. CDR3 DNA sequence: TGTGCCAGCAGTTCATTAGGATCAGAAGTCGCGCAGTATTTT.

In its sample, this clonotype was seen many times. This chain connects TRBV5-1 to TRBJ2-2, with D perhaps matching TRBD1 (6 bases). Germline CDR1 SGHRS, CDR2 YFSETQ. Trimming removed 4 bases from V and 0 bases from J, with 10 bases in between. CDR3 length: 15 residues. CDR3 nucleotide sequence: TGCGCCAGCAGCCACAGGACAGCGAACACCGGGGAGCTGTTTTTT. It yields the protein CASSHRTANTGELFF.